Each of the 24 T cell receptor beta chains below was sequenced from the same sample in a study of cytomegalovirus exposure and HLA in healthy donors. Primers included in the PCR were 60 Vbeta and 13 Jbeta primers. TCRdb's table, derived via immunoSEQ multiplex PCR, lists solely in-frame clones and lacks some. This table holds about 200,000 clones, approximately 86% found once. Sequenced input: PBMCs. These receptors came from a woman in her twenties or thirties in good health and CMV-seronegative.

This clone was found once. J is TRBJ1-2 and V is TRBV28; no definite D call. This CDR3 is built from 12 residues. V was cut by 6 bases and J by 6 bases, with 11 bases left in between. CDR1 and CDR2 from the germline V gene are MDHEN and SYDVKM. The CDR3 nucleotides read TGTGCCAGCAGCCCGCGGCATAATGGCTACACCTTC. This gives the protein CASSPRHNGYTF.

The V gene is TRBV5-1, the J gene TRBJ2-3; 7 bases match TRBD1. Germline CDR1 reads SGHRS; CDR2 reads YFSETQ. Unmatched junction bases numbered 7, after V lost 4 bases and J lost 5 bases. The CDR3 has 14 residues. The CDR3 nucleotides read TGCGCCAGCAGCCTTCAGGGGGAAGGAGATACGCAGTATTTT. Its protein is CASSLQGEGDTQYF.

The chain employs TRBV29-1 and TRBJ2-2; TRBD1 aligns across 7 bases. The germline gives CDR1 SQVTM, CDR2 ANQGSEA. The length of the CDR3 is 13 residues. J gave up 1 base and V 7 bases, and 3 bases lay outside the gene matches. The CDR3 nucleotides are TGCAGCGCCCGGACAGGGAACACCGGGGAGCTGTTTTTT. This codes for CSARTGNTGELFF.

This rearrangement joins TRBV28 to TRBJ1-1; 9 bases are shared with TRBD1. V shed 3 bases and J 6 bases; nucleotides not matched to a gene: 11. Germline assignment: CDR1 MDHEN and CDR2 SYDVKM. The CDR3 sequence is 16 residues long. Here the CDR3 reads CASSFFTGGVDAEAFF. CDR3 DNA: TGTGCCAGCAGTTTTTTCACAGGGGGCGTAGACGCTGAAGCTTTCTTT.

This clone was recorded only once. This chain's CDR3 is CASSLSGLNYGYTF. In nucleotides, the CDR3 is TGTGCCAGCAGTTTATCAGGATTGAACTATGGCTACACCTTC. This sequence joins TRBV28 and TRBJ1-2; D gene uncertain. V was shortened by 1 base and J by 2 bases, with 8 bases between the two germline ends. CDR1 is MDHEN and CDR2 is SYDVKM in the germline V gene. The CDR3 is 14 amino acids.

This chain links TRBV11-3 with TRBJ2-1; D may be TRBD1 (6 bases). The CDR3 totals 17 residues. With 5 bases removed from V and 6 bases from J, the gap between germline ends came to 23 bases. Germline V CDR1 and CDR2: SGHNT, YENEEA. For the CDR3, the DNA is TGTGCCAGCAGCCCCCACTGGATACAGGGAGCCCCCAATGAGCAGTTCTTC. It is translated as CASSPHWIQGAPNEQFF.

The V call is TRBV4-1, the J call TRBJ2-7, with 11 bases that match TRBD1. Germline CDR1 and CDR2: MGHRA and YSYEKL. With 3 bases clipped from V and 2 bases from J, the junction kept 3 bases outside the gene matches. The CDR3 extends over 15 amino acids. CDR3 sequence (DNA): TGCGCCAGCAGCCATGGACAGGGGGCACCCTACGAGCAGTACTTC. Encoded protein: CASSHGQGAPYEQYF.

J is TRBJ2-5 and V is TRBV30; 9 nucleotides match TRBD1. Per germline, CDR1 GTSNPN and CDR2 SVGIG (reference sequence). This CDR3 is 14 amino acids long. J was trimmed by 5 bases and V by 3 bases; bases with no gene match: 7. The CDR3 bases are TGTGCCTGGAGGGACAGGGGAAGTTCGGAGACCCAGTACTTC. Translating it yields CAWRDRGSSETQYF. Drawing the rest from reference TRBV30 and TRBJ2-5, the complete variable domain is SQTIHQWPATLVQPVGSPLSLECTVEGTSNPNLYWYRQAAGRGLQLLFYSVGIGQISSEVPQNLSASRPQDRQFILSSKKLLLSDSGFYLCAWRDRGSSETQYFGPGTRLLVL.

The V gene is TRBV2, the J gene TRBJ1-2, with TRBD1 matching over 7 bases. After removal of 4 bases from V and 4 bases from J, the junction contained 6 bases not matched to a gene. The germline V gene encodes CDR1 SNHLY and CDR2 FYNNEI. CDR3 length equals 14 residues. In DNA form, the CDR3 reads TGTGCCAGCAGTGTTGAGGGGGCTGGCTATGGCTACACCTTC. This translates into CASSVEGAGYGYTF. The entire variable domain, with the rest obtained from reference TRBV2 and TRBJ1-2, is as follows: EPEVTQTPSHQVTQMGQEVILRCVPISNHLYFYWYRQILGQKVEFLVSFYNNEISEKSEIFDDQFSVERPDGSNFTLKIRSTKLEDSAMYFCASSVEGAGYGYTFGSGTRLTVV.

The chain recombines TRBV7-3 with TRBJ2-3; D call uncertain. In germline, CDR1 is SGHTA, CDR2 FQGTGA. V lost 4 bases, J lost 6 bases, and 11 bases lay in between. The CDR3 contains 13 residues. CDR3 nucleotide sequence: TGTGCCAGCAGCTCCACTCGAGCGGATACGCAGTATTTT. It specifies CASSSTRADTQYF.

The chain has TRBV11-1 and TRBJ2-2; no reliable D call. CDR3 length: 14 residues. Germline CDR1 reads SGHAT; CDR2 reads FQDESV (reference sequence). Trimming took off 1 base at V and 5 bases at J, with 8 bases between the two ends. The CDR3 DNA reads as TGTGCCAGCAGCTTAGGACACTTAACCGGGGAGCTGTTTTTT. The encoded protein is CASSLGHLTGELFF.

This rearrangement joins TRBV19 to TRBJ2-3; D may be TRBD2 (6 bases). The CDR3 has 15 amino acids. Germline values: CDR1 LNHDA, CDR2 SQIVND (reference sequence). V lost 6 bases and J lost 0, with 13 bases in between. CDR3 region: CASRPRGPSTDTQYF. CDR3 in DNA: TGTGCCAGTAGGCCGCGGGGTCCAAGCACAGATACGCAGTATTTT. Full variable domain (missing parts from reference TRBV19 and TRBJ2-3): DGGITQSPKYLFRKEGQNVTLSCEQNLNHDAMYWYRQDPGQGLRLIYYSQIVNDFQKGDIAEGYSVSREKKESFPLTVTSAQKNPTAFYLCASRPRGPSTDTQYFGPGTRLTVL.

The V call is TRBV19, the J call TRBJ1-3; the D is unclear. Germline loops: CDR1 LNHDA, CDR2 SQIVND (reference sequence). The CDR3 length is 15 residues. Between the trimmed V and J ends, which lost 7 bases and 4 bases, there was a span of 17 bases. The CDR3 sequence is CASTSVGRGGNTIYF. The CDR3 DNA follows: TGTGCCAGTACCTCCGTTGGGAGAGGGGGAAACACCATATATTTT.

V gene TRBV5-1 combines with J gene TRBJ1-1, with TRBD1 identical over 7 bases. V trimming: 4 bases; J trimming: 4 bases; junction bases outside the gene matches: 4. The germline gives CDR1 SGHRS, CDR2 YFSETQ. This CDR3 is 13 amino acids long. The CDR3 spells CASSLRDSTEAFF. The CDR3 nucleotides read TGCGCCAGCAGCCTAAGGGACAGCACTGAAGCTTTCTTT.

There are a few counts of this clone. The V call is TRBV18, the J call TRBJ2-1; no clear D. Per the germline V gene, CDR1 is KGHSH and CDR2 is LQKENI. The CDR3 totals 13 residues. The V end was cut by 0 bases, the J end by 6 bases, with 6 bases between. Here the CDR3 reads CASSPPAGNEQFF. Here the CDR3 DNA reads TGTGCCAGCTCACCACCGGCTGGCAATGAGCAGTTCTTC.

The chain joins TRBV9 to TRBJ2-7; weak D call: TRBD1 (6 bases). V lost 4 bases, J lost 3 bases, and 23 bases lay in between. Germline CDR1 SGDLS, CDR2 YYNGEE. This CDR3 is 17 amino acids long. As DNA, the CDR3 is TGTGCCAGCAGCAAAGGAGGCCCCCAGGGGCCTTACTACGAGCAGTACTTC. Translated: CASSKGGPQGPYYEQYF.

The genes are TRBV29-1 and TRBJ2-3, with D unresolved. The CDR3 is 13 amino acids. The V gene's germline CDR1 is SQVTM and CDR2 ANQGSEA. V gave up 2 bases and J gave up 2 bases, with 8 bases separating them. The CDR3 DNA reads TGCAGCGTTGAATTCTCGTACACAGATACGCAGTATTTT. It codes for CSVEFSYTDTQYF.

The chain employs TRBV2 and TRBJ1-2; possibly TRBD1 for D (6 bases). Trimming took off 8 bases at V and 3 bases at J, with 16 bases between the two ends. The CDR3 loop spans 14 amino acids. Germline V gene sequence: CDR1 SNHLY, CDR2 FYNNEI. CDR3 sequence: CASVSYREYYGYTF. Here the CDR3 DNA reads TGTGCCAGCGTTAGTTACAGGGAGTACTATGGCTACACCTTC.

V gene TRBV2 combines with J gene TRBJ2-5; TRBD1 matches at 8 bases. V lost 7 bases and J lost 4; bases outside the gene matches: 8. CDR3 length equals 14 residues. The V gene's germline CDR1 is SNHLY and CDR2 FYNNEI. CDR3 bases: TGTGCCAGCACCGCAACAGGGGGAAGAGAGACCCAGTACTTC. Translated, it gives CASTATGGRETQYF.

V gene TRBV10-1 combines with J gene TRBJ2-1, with D tentatively TRBD2 (5 bases). Trimming took off 0 bases at V and 6 bases at J, with 9 bases between the two ends. CDR3 length: 14 residues. Germline lookup yields CDR1 WNHNN and CDR2 SYGVQD (reference sequence). This chain's CDR3 is CASSESSGGNEQFF. DNA of the CDR3: TGCGCCAGCAGTGAGTCAAGCGGAGGCAATGAGCAGTTCTTC.

V and J are TRBV6-1 and TRBJ2-7, with 8 bases aligning to TRBD2. V lost 2 bases, J lost 2 bases, and 5 bases stayed unmatched. The germline gives CDR1 MNHNS, CDR2 SASEGT. The CDR3 extends over 15 amino acids. In DNA form, the CDR3 reads TGTGCCAGCAGTGAAACCAGCGGGAGACCCTACGAGCAGTACTTC. Its protein product is CASSETSGRPYEQYF.

V usage is TRBV6-6 and J usage is TRBJ2-7; TRBD1 agrees at 8 bases. In germline, CDR1 is MNHNY, CDR2 SVGAGI (reference sequence). J gave up 1 base and V 6 bases, and 5 bases lay outside the gene matches. There are 14 residues in the CDR3. The CDR3 nucleotides read TGTGCCAGCAGGCCAGGACAGGGTTCCTACGAGCAGTACTTC. It translates to CASRPGQGSYEQYF.

The chain uses TRBV6-5 and TRBJ2-1; 8 bases map to TRBD2. V gave up 5 bases and J gave up 3 bases; unmatched junction bases: 6. Germline-derived CDR1 and CDR2 are MNHEY and SVGAGI. The CDR3 loop spans 15 amino acids. The CDR3 spells CASSIGLANYNEQFF. CDR3 bases: TGTGCCAGCAGTATCGGACTAGCTAACTACAATGAGCAGTTCTTC.

The chain joins TRBV4-2 to TRBJ2-5; TRBD1 might be the D (5 bases). This CDR3 comprises 14 residues. V lost 2 bases and J lost 0, with 7 bases in between. CDR1 and CDR2 (germline): LGHNA, YNFKEQ. The CDR3 DNA reads as TGTGCCAGCAGCCAACAGGGATACCAAGAGACCCAGTACTTC. This sequence encodes CASSQQGYQETQYF.